This T cell receptor beta chain was sequenced in a study of cytomegalovirus exposure and HLA in healthy donors. V was pared by 0 bases and J by 5 bases, with 14 bases between. Germline-derived CDR1 and CDR2 are SEHNR and FQNEAQ (reference sequence). There are 16 residues in the CDR3. On this clone: Its antigen is not known.

Study-level results: A later analysis associated around 17,000 TCR beta sequences with HLA alleles at a 0.05 false discovery rate.

PCR primers comprised 60 Vbeta and 13 Jbeta primers. Sequencing was performed with immunoSEQ multiplex PCR; in TCRdb, only in-frame clones are kept and a portion is missing. Of 120,000 or so clones listed, approximately 72% are singletons. The chain is built from TRBV7-9 and TRBJ2-1, with a possible D match to TRBD2 (6 bases). The receptor comes from a man aged 55-75 years in good health and CMV-seropositive. The sequencing sample was made of PBMCs. This CDR3 is CASSLAWLAYDNEQFF. The DNA of the CDR3 is TGTGCCAGCAGCTTAGCGTGGCTAGCGTATGACAATGAGCAGTTCTTC.